This T cell receptor (beta chain) was sequenced for a study of somatic mutations in cytotoxic T cells in rheumatoid arthritis. Overall study context: Right after diagnosis, and before any treatment had started, patient peripheral blood (about 30 ml EDTA) was drawn. General observations from the study: About an eighth of the roughly 60 patients had a largest CD8+ clone above 20% of CD8+ cells.

Authors' data handling: Concordance between patient CD8+ clones exceeding 1% and published virus-specific TCRB sequences was infrequent. Profiling relied on immunoSEQ multiplex PCR, and the TCRdb table lists in-frame clones only, not all of them. The DNA was the basis for D and trimming; V, J and clone size are from that table. The sample shows about 18,000 clones, around four fifths of them seen only once. This clone was recorded once. Its antigen remains unidentified. The germline V gene has CDR1 MNHEY and CDR2 SMNVEV (reference sequence). CDR3 length: 16 residues. V shed 7 bases and J 2 bases; nucleotides not matched to a gene: 8.

The receptor was isolated from an adult with rheumatoid arthritis. The chain employs TRBV27 and TRBJ2-3, with 11 bases fitting TRBD2. The sample consisted of CD8+ T cells sorted from blood. CDR3 in amino acids: CASTGSGLADTDTQYF. The DNA of the CDR3 is TGTGCCAGCACCGGGTCGGGACTAGCGGACACAGATACGCAGTATTTT.